The clone carrying this T cell receptor (beta chain) was counted only a few times. Antigen unknown. The sample belongs to a study of beta chain features in type 1 diabetes. Sequenced material consisted of expressed TCRB transcripts (all of the isolated RNA was reverse transcribed). Assay: immunoSEQ multiplex PCR; the TCRdb copy retains only in-frame clones and omits some. Among about 650,000 clones listed, 12% were seen once. The trim removed 4 bases at V and 2 bases at J, leaving 5 bases unmatched. This CDR3 comprises 15 residues. The germline CDR1 and CDR2 sequences are SEHNR and FQNEAQ (reference sequence). Study outcomes and limitations: Among all four CD4+ subsets, Type 1 diabetes patients had TCRB CDR3s that were moderately but significantly shorter.

Sequences were obtained from naive CD4+ T cells from blood. The chain is built from TRBV7-9 and TRBJ1-5; the match to TRBD1 covers 7 bases. This receptor was taken from a man aged 25 to 45 with type 1 diabetes. CDR3 in amino acids: CASSSIGTGNQPQHF. The CDR3 coding sequence is TGTGCCAGCAGCTCCATAGGGACAGGCAATCAGCCCCAGCATTTT.